This TCR beta chain originates from a study of response to subunit inactivated influenza vaccine. TCRdb re-derived calls from the RT-PCR reads in MiXCR, one entry per CDR3 protein. The sample has around 600,000 distinct CDR3 sequences, 11% seen once. These data were also reused for a study on T cells expressing NK-cell markers. That source adds: 5'RACE template switching with UMIs generated TCR beta cDNA. Beta-chain profiling covered CD3+CD56+NKG2C+, CD3+CD56+NKG2C- and CD3+CD56-NKG2C+ sorted subsets. These clonotypes, the leaders elsewhere, also led the CD3+CD56-NKG2C+ fraction in a handful of donors.

The sequence came from a man aged 50 to 60 who received an inactivated influenza vaccine. Source: PBMCs from blood, taken on the day of vaccination.

CDR3 in amino acids: CASSRGENTEAFF. The CDR3 DNA follows: TGTGCCAGCAGTAGGGGGGAGAACACTGAAGCTTTCTTT. The chain joins TRBV2 to TRBJ1-1; tentatively, D is TRBD1 (6 bases). CDR3 length equals 13 residues. V lost 5 bases, J lost 1 base, and 8 bases lay in between. CDR1 and CDR2 from the germline V gene are SNHLY and FYNNEI.